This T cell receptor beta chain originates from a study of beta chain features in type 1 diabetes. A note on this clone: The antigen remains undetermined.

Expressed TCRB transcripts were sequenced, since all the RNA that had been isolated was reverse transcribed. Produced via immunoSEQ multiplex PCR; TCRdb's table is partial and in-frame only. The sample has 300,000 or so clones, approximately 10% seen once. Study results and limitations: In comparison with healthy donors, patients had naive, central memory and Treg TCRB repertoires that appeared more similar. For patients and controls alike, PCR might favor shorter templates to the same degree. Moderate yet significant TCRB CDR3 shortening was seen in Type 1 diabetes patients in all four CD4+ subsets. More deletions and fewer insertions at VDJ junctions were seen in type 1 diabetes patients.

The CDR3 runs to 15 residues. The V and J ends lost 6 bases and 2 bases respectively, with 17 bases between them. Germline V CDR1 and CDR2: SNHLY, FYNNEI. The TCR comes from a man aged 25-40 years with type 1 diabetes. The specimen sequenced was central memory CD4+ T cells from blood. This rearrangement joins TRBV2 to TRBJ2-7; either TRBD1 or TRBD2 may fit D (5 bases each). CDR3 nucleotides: TGTGCCAGCAGGTCGACCGGGACGTGGACCTACGAGCAGTACTTC. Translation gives CASRSTGTWTYEQYF. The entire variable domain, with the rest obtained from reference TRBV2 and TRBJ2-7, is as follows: EPEVTQTPSHQVTQMGQEVILRCVPISNHLYFYWYRQILGQKVEFLVSFYNNEISEKSEIFDDQFSVERPDGSNFTLKIRSTKLEDSAMYFCASRSTGTWTYEQYFGPGTRLTVT.